The 31 T cell receptor beta chains below were found in one sample sequenced in a study of blood T cell repertoires in COVID-19. TCRdb keeps only in-frame clones here, not all; method: immunoSEQ multiplex PCR. Altogether about 440,000 clones are present, roughly 91% being singletons, with the ten largest covering about 0.57%. What was sequenced was PBMCs or T cells enriched from blood (not recorded which). The receptors were sampled from a man younger than 30 who had recovered from COVID-19.

The genes are TRBV2 and TRBJ1-6; TRBD1 might be the D (5 bases). The CDR3 has 16 amino acids. V was cut by 7 bases and J by 0 bases, with 13 bases left in between. CDR1 and CDR2 from the germline V gene are SNHLY and FYNNEI. The CDR3 region has the DNA TGTGCCAGCAAGGGCAGGGCGAGCTCCTATAATTCACCCCTCCACTTT. This encodes CASKGRASSYNSPLHF.

The rearrangement uses TRBV28 and TRBJ2-5; tentatively, D is TRBD2 (7 bases). V was shortened by 6 bases and J by 5 bases, with 19 bases between the two germline ends. The CDR3 consists of 15 residues. CDR1 MDHEN and CDR2 SYDVKM come from the germline V gene. CDR3 amino acids: CASSRRGRVSETQYF. The CDR3 bases are TGTGCCAGCAGCCGAAGGGGGAGGGTCTCGGAGACCCAGTACTTC. The full variable domain, with the rest looked up from reference TRBV28 and TRBJ2-5, is DVKVTQSSRYLVKRTGEKVFLECVQDMDHENMFWYRQDPGLGLRLIYFSYDVKMKEKGDIPEGYSVSREKKERFSLILESASTNQTSMYLCASSRRGRVSETQYFGPGTRLLVL.

The rearrangement uses TRBV7-9 and TRBJ1-1; 10 nucleotides align to TRBD1. The germline V gene has CDR1 SEHNR and CDR2 FQNEAQ (reference sequence). The junction had 4 bases not matched to a gene; V was cut back by 4 bases and J by 2 bases. The CDR3 consists of 15 residues. In DNA, the CDR3 is TGTGCCAGCAGCTGGGACAGGGGCCAAAACACTGAAGCTTTCTTT. Protein product: CASSWDRGQNTEAFF.

V usage is TRBV5-1 and J usage is TRBJ1-5; tentatively, D is TRBD1 (5 bases). V lost 0 bases and J 7 bases, leaving 8 bases between the germline ends. The CDR3 extends over 13 amino acids. CDR1 is SGHRS and CDR2 is YFSETQ in the germline V gene. The CDR3 spells CASSLERGQPQHF. For the CDR3, the DNA is TGCGCCAGCAGCTTGGAAAGGGGACAGCCCCAGCATTTT.

The chain combines TRBV9 with TRBJ2-5; 7 bases agree with TRBD2. Germline assignment: CDR1 SGDLS and CDR2 YYNGEE. This CDR3 has 14 residues. The J segment lost 3 bases and the V segment lost 0 bases, leaving 2 bases of the junction unmatched. CDR3 coding DNA: TGTGCCAGCAGCGTAGGACTAGCTAAAGAGACCCAGTACTTC. Translation: CASSVGLAKETQYF.

This CDR3 reads CASSSRLAGGPWLYEQFF. The CDR3 DNA reads as TGTGCCAGCAGTTCACGACTAGCGGGAGGGCCCTGGTTGTATGAGCAGTTCTTC. The chain combines TRBV28 with TRBJ2-1; TRBD2 aligns across 14 bases. The CDR3 length is 18 residues. The germline V gene has CDR1 MDHEN and CDR2 SYDVKM. J was trimmed by 8 bases and V by 4 bases; bases with no gene match: 13.

The rearrangement uses TRBV18 and TRBJ1-6; 7 nucleotides match TRBD1. The V gene's germline CDR1 is KGHSH and CDR2 LQKENI. Trimming took 4 bases from V and 0 from J; bases not matched to a gene: 9. The CDR3 is made up of 18 amino acids. CDR3 region: CASSLRQTGSSYNSPLHF. As DNA, the CDR3 is TGTGCCAGCTCACTCCGACAGACAGGGAGCTCCTATAATTCACCCCTCCACTTT.

The chain combines TRBV27 with TRBJ1-2; D is undetermined. CDR1 and CDR2 from the germline V gene are MNHEY and SMNVEV (reference sequence). This CDR3 is 16 amino acids long. The germline V and J ends were trimmed by 6 bases and 3 bases, with 20 bases remaining between them. The CDR3 region has the DNA TGTGCCAGCAGCCCCCAAAGGCGGGTCGGGGACTATGGCTACACCTTC. This gives the protein CASSPQRRVGDYGYTF.

The chain combines TRBV9 with TRBJ2-3, with 8 bases lining up with TRBD1. The length of the CDR3 is 14 residues. Germline values: CDR1 SGDLS, CDR2 YYNGEE. V shed 4 bases, J shed 6 bases, and the junction held 7 bases outside the gene matches. The CDR3 region has the DNA TGTGCCAGCAGCCTCGGACAGGGCTACGATACGCAGTATTTT. Its translation: CASSLGQGYDTQYF. Full variable domain (outside the CDR3, taken from reference TRBV9 and TRBJ2-3): DSGVTQTPKHLITATGQRVTLRCSPRSGDLSVYWYQQSLDQGLQFLIQYYNGEERAKGNILERFSAQQFPDLHSELNLSSLELGDSALYFCASSLGQGYDTQYFGPGTRLTVL.

This clone was counted a single time. This sequence joins TRBV2 and TRBJ2-6, with D unresolved. Germline V lookup: CDR1 SNHLY, CDR2 FYNNEI. CDR3 length: 16 amino acids. V lost 0 bases to trimming and J lost 4 bases, with 10 bases between them. The CDR3 nucleotides are TGTGCCAGCAGTGAAGCTCTCGGGTCCGGGGCCAACGTCCTGACTTTC. Translating it yields CASSEALGSGANVLTF.

V gene TRBV5-1 combines with J gene TRBJ2-7; 7 bases agree with TRBD2. The germline gives CDR1 SGHRS, CDR2 YFSETQ. The ends lost 2 bases at V and 7 bases at J; junction bases unmatched: 15. This CDR3 contains 16 residues. CDR3 DNA: TGCGCCAGCAGCTTCGGCGGGGGAACCACTACTGAGGAGCAGTACTTC. This translates into CASSFGGGTTTEEQYF. Based on the CDR3 plus reference TRBV5-1 and TRBJ2-7, the full variable domain is KAGVTQTPRYLIKTRGQQVTLSCSPISGHRSVSWYQQTPGQGLQFLFEYFSETQRNKGNFPGRFSGRQFSNSRSEMNVSTLELGDSALYLCASSFGGGTTTEEQYFGPGTRLTVT.

The count of this clone is one. The chain uses TRBV14 and TRBJ1-2, with 8 bases fitting TRBD1. V was clipped by 5 bases and J by 4 bases; unmatched bases: 6. Germline CDR1 SGHDN, CDR2 FVKESK. The CDR3 contains 14 residues. DNA for the CDR3: TGTGCCAGCAGCTTCGGACAGGGCGGCTATGGCTACACCTTC. It translates to CASSFGQGGYGYTF.

This clone was seen only a few times. The chain links TRBV9 to TRBJ2-1; tentative D call: TRBD2 (6 bases). Trimming took off 3 bases at V and 5 bases at J, with 15 bases between the two ends. The V gene's germline CDR1 is SGDLS and CDR2 YYNGEE. This CDR3 spans 15 amino acids. CDR3 sequence (DNA): TGTGCCAGCAGCGGAGGCCAGGGACTGAACAATGAGCAGTTCTTC. Its protein product is CASSGGQGLNNEQFF. The entire variable domain, with the rest obtained from reference TRBV9 and TRBJ2-1, is as follows: DSGVTQTPKHLITATGQRVTLRCSPRSGDLSVYWYQQSLDQGLQFLIQYYNGEERAKGNILERFSAQQFPDLHSELNLSSLELGDSALYFCASSGGQGLNNEQFFGPGTRLTVL.

The V and J genes are TRBV6-5 and TRBJ1-1; D uncertain. CDR1 and CDR2 from the germline V gene are MNHEY and SVGAGI. This CDR3 has 12 amino acids. V shed 6 bases and J shed 9 bases, with 14 bases lying between them. DNA of the CDR3: TGTGCCAGCAGCTCCTTCATGGGCAAAGCTTTCTTT. As protein: CASSSFMGKAFF.

V is TRBV5-8 and J is TRBJ1-6; 8 nucleotides align to TRBD1. V shed 2 bases, J shed 7 bases, and the junction held 14 bases outside the gene matches. Germline V gene data show CDR1 as SGHTS and CDR2 as YDEGEE. The CDR3 runs to 18 residues. CDR3 protein: CASSLTLPGTGGNSPLHF. The CDR3 DNA sequence: TGTGCCAGCAGCTTAACCCTCCCCGGGACAGGAGGGAATTCACCCCTCCACTTT.

This sequence joins TRBV5-6 and TRBJ1-4; D perhaps matches TRBD1 (6 bases). The CDR3 spans 15 residues. Germline CDR1 SGHDT, CDR2 YYEEEE. Trimming shortened V by 7 bases and J by 4 bases, and 17 bases separated the two germline ends. The DNA for the CDR3 is TGTGCCAGCGGGATTATGACAGGCCATAATGAAAAACTGTTTTTT. This encodes CASGIMTGHNEKLFF.

V and J are TRBV5-1 and TRBJ1-2; D may be TRBD1 (5 bases). The CDR3 has 15 amino acids. V was cut by 4 bases and J by 4 bases, with 17 bases left in between. Germline assignment: CDR1 SGHRS and CDR2 YFSETQ. CDR3 nucleotide sequence: TGCGCCAGCAGCCCGGACATCCCGGTAGGCTATGGCTACACCTTC. This codes for CASSPDIPVGYGYTF.

Written as DNA, the CDR3 is TGTGCCAGCAGTCCCCGGACAGGGACCACTGAAGCTTTCTTT. This codes for CASSPRTGTTEAFF. V gene TRBV6-5 combines with J gene TRBJ1-1, with 8 bases lining up with TRBD1. Looked up from germline, CDR1 is MNHEY and CDR2 is SVGAGI. The CDR3 covers 14 residues. Losses at the gene ends were 5 bases for V and 4 bases for J; bases not matched to a gene: 6.

This clone appeared a single time. The chain recombines TRBV5-5 with TRBJ2-5, with D perhaps TRBD2 (6 bases). The CDR3 has 16 residues. V lost 4 bases and J 5 bases, leaving 21 bases between the germline ends. Germline lookup yields CDR1 SGHKS and CDR2 YYEKEE (reference sequence). CDR3 amino acids: CASSPRPSDGLETQYF. CDR3 bases: TGTGCCAGCAGCCCCCGGCCTAGCGATGGGCTCGAGACCCAGTACTTC.

The genes are TRBV5-4 and TRBJ1-4; D is perhaps TRBD1 (6 bases). The ends were cut back, 3 bases at V and 0 bases at J, with 12 bases in the middle. The CDR3 sequence is 16 residues long. Germline values: CDR1 SGHNT, CDR2 YYREEE (reference sequence). The DNA of the CDR3 is TGTGCCAGCAGCTCGGACAGTCTTACAACTAATGAAAAACTGTTTTTT. It yields the protein CASSSDSLTTNEKLFF.

The chain joins TRBV5-1 to TRBJ1-4, with a possible D match to TRBD1 (6 bases). The CDR3 has 16 amino acids. CDR1 is SGHRS, CDR2 YFSETQ, per germline. The ends were cut back, 4 bases at V and 14 bases at J, with 27 bases in the middle. The CDR3 DNA reads as TGCGCCAGCAGCCCGGCCCGTCCTGAACAGGGAGGGCAGCTGTTTTTT. As protein: CASSPARPEQGGQLFF.

The chain couples TRBV7-9 to TRBJ1-4; D unresolved. The CDR3 extends over 13 amino acids. Looked up from germline, CDR1 is SEHNR and CDR2 is FQNEAQ (reference sequence). With 3 bases removed from V and 10 bases from J, the gap between germline ends came to 12 bases. The chain's CDR3 is CASSFNERGKLFF. As DNA, the CDR3 is TGTGCCAGCAGCTTTAACGAACGGGGAAAACTGTTTTTT. The variable domain in full, completed from reference TRBV7-9 and TRBJ1-4, reads DTGVSQNPRHKITKRGQNVTFRCDPISEHNRLYWYRQTLGQGPEFLTYFQNEAQLEKSRLLSDRFSAERPKGSFSTLEIQRTEQGDSAMYLCASSFNERGKLFFGSGTQLSVL.

The genes are TRBV5-1 and TRBJ2-7; 9 bases are a match to TRBD1. V dropped 4 bases and J dropped 6; count of bases not matched to a gene: 8. Germline assignment: CDR1 SGHRS and CDR2 YFSETQ. This CDR3 region has 14 residues. For the CDR3, the DNA is TGCGCCAGCAGCGAGCCGGGACAGGGAGGCGAGCAGTACTTC. It translates to CASSEPGQGGEQYF.

Written as DNA, the CDR3 is TGTGCCAGTAGTATCCCCCAACGGACGGGAGGCTACACCTTC. Translating it yields CASSIPQRTGGYTF. V gene TRBV19 combines with J gene TRBJ1-2; D is unclear. With 3 bases removed from V and 8 bases from J, the gap between germline ends came to 16 bases. This CDR3 has 14 amino acids. Germline CDR1 LNHDA, CDR2 SQIVND (reference sequence).

The chain links TRBV9 to TRBJ2-5, with TRBD2 matching over 11 bases. CDR1 is SGDLS and CDR2 is YYNGEE in the germline V gene. This CDR3 spans 15 amino acids. V dropped 3 bases and J dropped 4; count of bases not matched to a gene: 5. This chain's CDR3 is CASSAAGLAVETQYF. The CDR3 DNA reads as TGTGCCAGCAGCGCAGCGGGACTAGCGGTAGAGACCCAGTACTTC.

This clone occurred a few times. The chain is built from TRBV7-6 and TRBJ1-4, with TRBD1 identical over 11 bases. This CDR3 has 16 amino acids. The ends lost 1 base at V and 3 bases at J; junction bases unmatched: 1. CDR1 is SGHVS and CDR2 is FNYEAQ in the germline V gene. CDR3 amino acids: CASSLGTGGSNEKLFF. In DNA, the CDR3 is TGTGCCAGCAGCTTAGGGACAGGGGGCTCTAATGAAAAACTGTTTTTT. The full variable domain, completed using reference TRBV7-6 and TRBJ1-4, is GAGVSQSPRYKVTKRGQDVALRCDPISGHVSLYWYRQALGQGPEFLTYFNYEAQQDKSGLPNDRFSAERPEGSISTLTIQRTEQRDSAMYRCASSLGTGGSNEKLFFGSGTQLSVL.

The V and J genes are TRBV5-1 and TRBJ2-5, with TRBD1 matching over 8 bases. CDR1 SGHRS and CDR2 YFSETQ come from the germline V gene. The CDR3 consists of 16 residues. With 0 bases clipped from V and 5 bases from J, the junction kept 9 bases outside the gene matches. As DNA, the CDR3 is TGCGCCAGCAGCTTGGGCGGCAGGGGGCCTGGGGAGACCCAGTACTTC. Translation gives CASSLGGRGPGETQYF.

This clone has just one count. The chain has TRBV5-1 and TRBJ2-7, with TRBD2 identical over 7 bases. V trimming: 4 bases; J trimming: 0 bases; junction bases outside the gene matches: 7. Germline lookup yields CDR1 SGHRS and CDR2 YFSETQ. The CDR3 covers 15 residues. CDR3 region: CASSTGGGSSYEQYF. The CDR3 region has the DNA TGCGCCAGCAGCACAGGTGGCGGGAGCTCCTACGAGCAGTACTTC.

The chain combines TRBV6-5 with TRBJ2-1, with 7 bases lining up with TRBD2. V gave up 6 bases and J gave up 7 bases; unmatched junction bases: 12. Germline V gene lookup returns CDR1 MNHEY and CDR2 SVGAGI. The CDR3 is 15 residues long. The CDR3 nucleotides are TGTGCCAGCAGGCCTCGGGAGGCCTCGATAAATGAGCAGTTCTTC. Protein sequence: CASRPREASINEQFF.

The gene calls are TRBV29-1 and TRBJ2-2; possible D gene TRBD2, 5 bases. From germline, CDR1 is SQVTM and CDR2 ANQGSEA. CDR3 length equals 12 residues. V shed 6 bases and J shed 6 bases, with 11 bases lying between them. The CDR3 sequence is CSVPTRSGELFF. CDR3 coding DNA: TGCAGCGTGCCAACTAGGTCCGGGGAGCTGTTTTTT.

The chain joins TRBV3-1 (or the pseudogene TRBV3-2) to TRBJ1-2, with D possibly matching TRBD1 (5 bases). The V gene's germline CDR1 is LGHDT and CDR2 YNNKEL (reference sequence). The CDR3 is 14 amino acids. Trimming pared 7 bases from V and 0 bases from J, leaving 12 bases between. The CDR3 loop is CASTHGGTNYGYTF. The CDR3 DNA sequence: TGTGCCAGCACCCACGGGGGGACTAACTATGGCTACACCTTC.